The present TCR beta chain was sequenced within a study of CD4 T cells in relation to SARS-CoV-2 and coronaviruses. The unexposed donors gave CD4+ T cells in about 2011-2018, prior to COVID-19. Overall study findings and caveats: SARS-CoV-2-driven expansion was significantly weaker in crossreactive than monoreactive clones.

The method was immunoSEQ multiplex PCR; TCRdb's version includes in-frame clones alone and lacks a portion of them. The data show about 68,000 clones, about 92% seen once. Only one count was recorded for this clone. Its antigen is not identified. The sequencing sample was made of naive CD4+ T cells from PBMCs. The subset: naive CD4+ T cells isolated by negative enrichment. This sequence was found in a human donor in good health.

The CDR3, as DNA: TGCGCCAGCAGCTTTCTAGCGGGAGCCCACAATGAGCAGTTCTTC. Residues: CASSFLAGAHNEQFF. The V and J genes are TRBV5-1 and TRBJ2-1; 10 bases fit TRBD2. The junction had 4 bases not matched to a gene; V was cut back by 2 bases and J by 5 bases. Per the germline V gene, CDR1 is SGHRS and CDR2 is YFSETQ. The CDR3 has 15 amino acids.